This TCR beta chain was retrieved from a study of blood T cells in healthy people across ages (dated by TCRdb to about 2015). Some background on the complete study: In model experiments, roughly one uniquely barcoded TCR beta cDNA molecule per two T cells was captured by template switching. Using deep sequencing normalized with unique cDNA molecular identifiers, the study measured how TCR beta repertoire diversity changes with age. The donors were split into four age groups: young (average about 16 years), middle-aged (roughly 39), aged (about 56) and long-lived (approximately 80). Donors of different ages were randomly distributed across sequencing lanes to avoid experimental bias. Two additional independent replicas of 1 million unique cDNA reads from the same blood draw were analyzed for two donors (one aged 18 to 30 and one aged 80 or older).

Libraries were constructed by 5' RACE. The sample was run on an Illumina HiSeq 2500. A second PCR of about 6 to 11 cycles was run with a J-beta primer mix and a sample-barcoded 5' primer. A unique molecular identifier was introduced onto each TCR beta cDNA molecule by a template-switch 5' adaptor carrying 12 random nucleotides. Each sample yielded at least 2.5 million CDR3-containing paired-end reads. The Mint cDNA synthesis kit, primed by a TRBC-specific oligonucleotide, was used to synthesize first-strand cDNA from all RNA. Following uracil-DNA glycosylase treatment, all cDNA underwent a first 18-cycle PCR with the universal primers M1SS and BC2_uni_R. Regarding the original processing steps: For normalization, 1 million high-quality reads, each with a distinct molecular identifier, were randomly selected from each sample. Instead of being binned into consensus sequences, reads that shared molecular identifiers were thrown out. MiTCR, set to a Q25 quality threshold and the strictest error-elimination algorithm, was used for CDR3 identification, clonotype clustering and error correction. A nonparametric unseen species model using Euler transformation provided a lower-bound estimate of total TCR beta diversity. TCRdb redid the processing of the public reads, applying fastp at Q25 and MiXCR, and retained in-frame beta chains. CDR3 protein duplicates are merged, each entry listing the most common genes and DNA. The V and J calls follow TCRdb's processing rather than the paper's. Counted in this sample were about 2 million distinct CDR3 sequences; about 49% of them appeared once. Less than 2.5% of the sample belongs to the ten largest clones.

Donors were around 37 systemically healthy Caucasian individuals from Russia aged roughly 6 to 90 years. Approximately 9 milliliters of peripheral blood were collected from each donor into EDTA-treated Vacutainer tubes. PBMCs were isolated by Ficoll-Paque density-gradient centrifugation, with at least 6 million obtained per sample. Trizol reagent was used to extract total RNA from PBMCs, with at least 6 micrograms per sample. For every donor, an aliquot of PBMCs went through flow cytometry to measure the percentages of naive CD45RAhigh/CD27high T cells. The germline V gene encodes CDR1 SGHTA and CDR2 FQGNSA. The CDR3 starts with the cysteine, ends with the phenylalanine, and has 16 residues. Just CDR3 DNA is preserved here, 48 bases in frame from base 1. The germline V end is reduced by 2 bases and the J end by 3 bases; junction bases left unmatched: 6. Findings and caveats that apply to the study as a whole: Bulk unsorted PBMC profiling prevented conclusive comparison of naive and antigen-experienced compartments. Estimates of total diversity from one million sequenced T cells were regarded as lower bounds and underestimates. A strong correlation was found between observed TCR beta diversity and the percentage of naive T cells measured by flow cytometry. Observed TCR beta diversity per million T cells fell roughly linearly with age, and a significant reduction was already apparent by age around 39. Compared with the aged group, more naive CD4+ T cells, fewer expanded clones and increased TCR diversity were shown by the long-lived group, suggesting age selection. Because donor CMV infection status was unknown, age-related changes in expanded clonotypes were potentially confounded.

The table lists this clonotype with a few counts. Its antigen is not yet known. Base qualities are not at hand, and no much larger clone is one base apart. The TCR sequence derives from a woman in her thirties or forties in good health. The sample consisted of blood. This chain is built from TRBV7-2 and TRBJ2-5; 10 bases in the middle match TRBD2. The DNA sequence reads TGTGCCAGCAGCTTAAGCAAAGCGGGGGGGAAAGAGACCCAGTACTTC. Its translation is CASSLSKAGGKETQYF. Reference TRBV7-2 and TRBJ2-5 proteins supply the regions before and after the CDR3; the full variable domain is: GAGVSQSPSNKVTEKGKDVELRCDPISGHTALYWYRQSLGQGLEFLIYFQGNSAPDKSGLPSDRFSAERTGGSVSTLTIQRTQQEDSAVYLCASSLSKAGGKETQYFGPGTRLLVL.